The 10 T cell receptor beta chains below were found in one sample sequenced in a study of cytomegalovirus exposure and HLA in healthy donors. TCRdb's copy holds only in-frame clones and misses some; the assay was immunoSEQ multiplex PCR. This sample has under 250,000 clones; 75% to 90% occur once, and the top ten carry roughly 5.7%. Input material: PBMCs. Every receptor here comes from a woman between 18 and 29 years old in good health and CMV-seronegative.

The chain recombines TRBV9 with TRBJ1-2, with D tentatively TRBD1 (5 bases). The germline V and J ends were trimmed by 2 bases and 4 bases, with 15 bases remaining between them. Germline V CDR1 and CDR2: SGDLS, YYNGEE. This CDR3 spans 15 amino acids. The CDR3 DNA follows: TGTGCCAGCAGCGTCGGGACGGCCAACCTCTATGGCTACACCTTC. As protein: CASSVGTANLYGYTF.

V usage is TRBV5-1 and J usage is TRBJ2-7, with TRBD2 as a possible D gene (7 bases). The CDR3 is 14 residues long. Trimming pared 4 bases from V and 2 bases from J, leaving 13 bases between. CDR1 and CDR2 (germline): SGHRS, YFSETQ. CDR3 bases: TGCGCCAGCAGCCCCCGGGGGGCCACCTACGAGCAGTACTTC. Its translation: CASSPRGATYEQYF. Complete variable domain (other parts from reference TRBV5-1 and TRBJ2-7): KAGVTQTPRYLIKTRGQQVTLSCSPISGHRSVSWYQQTPGQGLQFLFEYFSETQRNKGNFPGRFSGRQFSNSRSEMNVSTLELGDSALYLCASSPRGATYEQYFGPGTRLTVT.

The chain combines TRBV7-9 with TRBJ2-1; no clear D. Germline-derived CDR1 and CDR2 are SEHNR and FQNEAQ (reference sequence). Trimming pared 1 base from V and 9 bases from J, leaving 10 bases between. This CDR3 has 13 residues. In nucleotides, the CDR3 is TGTGCCAGCAGCTTAGTGGAATGGGTTGAGCAGTTCTTC. Its translation: CASSLVEWVEQFF.

The rearrangement links TRBV28 to TRBJ1-4; D is uncertain. This CDR3 contains 12 residues. V gave up 8 bases and J gave up 3 bases, with 7 bases separating them. CDR1 is MDHEN, CDR2 SYDVKM, per germline. This chain's CDR3 is CASLSSNEKLFF. The CDR3 bases are TGTGCCAGCCTCAGTTCTAATGAAAAACTGTTTTTT.

The chain is built from TRBV11-1 and TRBJ2-1; weak D call: TRBD1 (6 bases). In germline, CDR1 is SGHAT, CDR2 FQDESV (reference sequence). Deletions cut 4 bases from V and 6 bases from J, with 16 bases between. This CDR3 is 15 amino acids long. In nucleotides, the CDR3 is TGTGCCAGCAGCTCGCTAGGGGGAGAGGGCAATGAGCAGTTCTTC. It translates to CASSSLGGEGNEQFF.

This chain connects TRBV9 to TRBJ2-1, with 8 bases that match TRBD1. The ends lost 3 bases at V and 0 bases at J; junction bases unmatched: 5. Germline CDR1 SGDLS, CDR2 YYNGEE. The CDR3 is 16 amino acids. CDR3 nucleotide sequence: TGTGCCAGCAGCGGTACAGGGGGTGACTCCTACAATGAGCAGTTCTTC. It encodes CASSGTGGDSYNEQFF.

This chain joins TRBV10-3 and TRBJ2-5; TRBD1 matches 9 bases. With V trimmed by 8 bases and J by 5 bases, 6 bases remained unmatched. Looked up from germline, CDR1 is ENHRY and CDR2 is SYGVKD. CDR3 length: 13 amino acids. For the CDR3, the DNA is TGTGCCATCCGACAGGGGGAAAGGGAGACCCAGTACTTC. The encoded protein is CAIRQGERETQYF.

The V and J genes are TRBV2 and TRBJ1-2; no clear D gene. Trimming shortened V by 7 bases and J by 7 bases, and 16 bases separated the two germline ends. The germline V gene encodes CDR1 SNHLY and CDR2 FYNNEI. The CDR3 is 13 amino acids. CDR3 DNA sequence: TGTGCCAGCACTAGCTCTGACATCCTTGGCTACACCTTC. Residues: CASTSSDILGYTF.

This chain uses TRBV27 with TRBJ2-3, with 13 positions matching TRBD2. Unmatched junction bases numbered 2, after V lost 5 bases and J lost 3 bases. The germline gives CDR1 MNHEY, CDR2 SMNVEV (reference sequence). The CDR3 contains 15 residues. The chain's CDR3 is CASSPGLAGTDTQYF. In DNA form, the CDR3 reads TGTGCCAGCAGTCCGGGACTAGCGGGAACAGATACGCAGTATTTT.

The chain is built from TRBV2 and TRBJ2-7; 8 positions agree with TRBD1. V dropped 7 bases and J dropped 4; count of bases not matched to a gene: 15. The germline CDR1 and CDR2 sequences are SNHLY and FYNNEI. The CDR3 runs 16 residues. The CDR3 region is CASTGGKDRVWYEQYF. DNA for the CDR3: TGTGCCAGCACCGGGGGAAAGGACAGGGTCTGGTACGAGCAGTACTTC. The entire variable domain, with the rest obtained from reference TRBV2 and TRBJ2-7, is as follows: EPEVTQTPSHQVTQMGQEVILRCVPISNHLYFYWYRQILGQKVEFLVSFYNNEISEKSEIFDDQFSVERPDGSNFTLKIRSTKLEDSAMYFCASTGGKDRVWYEQYFGPGTRLTVT.